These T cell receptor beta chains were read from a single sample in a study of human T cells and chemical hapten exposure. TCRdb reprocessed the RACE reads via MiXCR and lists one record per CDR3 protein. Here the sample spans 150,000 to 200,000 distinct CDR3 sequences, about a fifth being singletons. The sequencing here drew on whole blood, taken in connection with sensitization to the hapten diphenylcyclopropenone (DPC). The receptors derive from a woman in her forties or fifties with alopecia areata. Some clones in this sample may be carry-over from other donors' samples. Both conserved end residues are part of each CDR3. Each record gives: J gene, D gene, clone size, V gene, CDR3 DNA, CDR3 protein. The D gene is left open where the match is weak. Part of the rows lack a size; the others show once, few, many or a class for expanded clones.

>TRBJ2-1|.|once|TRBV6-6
TGTGCCAGCAGTTACGGTCCTGAGCAGTTCTTC
CASSYGPEQFF
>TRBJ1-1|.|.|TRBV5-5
TGTGCCAGCAGCTTGGTACCCTTGGGGAGCCCTGAAGCTTTCTTT
CASSLVPLGSPEAFF
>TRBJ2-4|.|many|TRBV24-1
TGTGCCACCAGTGCGACAGGATTAAACATTCAGTACTTC
CATSATGLNIQYF
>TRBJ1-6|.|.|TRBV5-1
TGCGCCAGCAGCACTACTCGGGATTCACCCCTCCACTTT
CASSTTRDSPLHF
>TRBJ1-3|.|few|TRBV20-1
TGCAGTGCTAGGGTCCGAAACACCATATATTTT
CSARVRNTIYF
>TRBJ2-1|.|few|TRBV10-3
TGTGCCATCAGTAAGGACAGCCTAGCGAACAATGAGCAGTTCTTC
CAISKDSLANNEQFF
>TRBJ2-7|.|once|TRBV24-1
TGTGCCACCAGTGATCCTTTCTCTTACGAGCAGTACTTC
CATSDPFSYEQYF
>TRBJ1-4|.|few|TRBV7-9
TGTGCCAGCAGCGATATGGGCCAGATCGCTGAAAAACTGTTTTTT
CASSDMGQIAEKLFF
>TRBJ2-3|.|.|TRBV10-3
TGTGCCGCTCGGACGGCGGCTAGCACAGATACGCAGTATTTT
CAARTAASTDTQYF
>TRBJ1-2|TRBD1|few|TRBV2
TGTGCCAGCAGAAGGACAGGGGAGGTTGGCTACACCTTC
CASRRTGEVGYTF
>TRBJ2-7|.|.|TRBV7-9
TGTGCCAGCAGTCGAGGACAGTACTACGAGCAGTACTTC
CASSRGQYYEQYF
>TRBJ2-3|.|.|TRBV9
TGTGCCAGCAGCGTTGGGTCGGCAGCAGATACGCAGTATTTT
CASSVGSAADTQYF
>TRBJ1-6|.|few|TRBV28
TGTGCCAGCGGCCCCTCACCCCTCCACTTT
CASGPSPLHF
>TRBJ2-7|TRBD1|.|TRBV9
TGTGCCAGCAGCGTTGGACAGGCCCCCTACGAGCAGTACTTC
CASSVGQAPYEQYF
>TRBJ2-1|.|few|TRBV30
TGTGCCTTCGCTACAGGGTCTGAGCAGTTCTTC
CAFATGSEQFF
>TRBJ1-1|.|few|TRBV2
TGTGCCAGCGGGGCGCACCCGAACACTGAAGCTTTCTTT
CASGAHPNTEAFF
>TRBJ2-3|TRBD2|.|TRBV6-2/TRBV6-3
TGTGCCAGCAGTTACGGCGGGGGAACGCAGTATTTT
CASSYGGGTQYF
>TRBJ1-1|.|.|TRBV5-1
TGCGCCAGCAGCTTGGCCACTCACAGCCCTGAAGCTTTCTTT
CASSLATHSPEAFF
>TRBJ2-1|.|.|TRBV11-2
TGTGCCAGCAGGGCTCCTCGACTACCGGAGGGCTACAATGAGCAGTTCTTC
CASRAPRLPEGYNEQFF
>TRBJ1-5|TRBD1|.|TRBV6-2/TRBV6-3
TGTGCCAGCAGGCGACAGGGGAATGTAAATCAGCCCCAGCATTTT
CASRRQGNVNQPQHF
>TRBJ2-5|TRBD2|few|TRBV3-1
TGTGCCAGCAGCCAAGATTTAGGGCTAGCGGGGGAGACCCAGTACTTC
CASSQDLGLAGETQYF
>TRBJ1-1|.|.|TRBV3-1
TGTGCCAGCAGCCAAGAATTGGTTAAAGGGGCCACTGAAGCTTTCTTT
CASSQELVKGATEAFF
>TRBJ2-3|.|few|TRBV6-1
TGTGCCAGCAGTGTCCAGTCATATACGCAGTATTTT
CASSVQSYTQYF
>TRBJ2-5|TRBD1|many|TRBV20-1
TGCAGTGCTAGAGACATGGACAGGGTCCAAGAGACCCAGTACTTC
CSARDMDRVQETQYF
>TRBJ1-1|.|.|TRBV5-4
TGTGCCAGCAGCTTGGGGCAAGGGCGGGTGGACACTGAAGCTTTCTTT
CASSLGQGRVDTEAFF
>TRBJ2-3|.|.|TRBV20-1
TGCAGTGCTAGGAGTGGTCAGGGGGGAGGCCCAGATACGCAGTATTTT
CSARSGQGGGPDTQYF
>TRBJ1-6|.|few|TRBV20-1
TGCAGTGCTAGAGTGGTGAGCTCCTATAATTCACCCCTCCACTTT
CSARVVSSYNSPLHF
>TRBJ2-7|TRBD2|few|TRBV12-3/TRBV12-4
TGTGCCAGCAGTCCCATAGCGGGAGGGCCCTCCTACGAGCAGTACTTC
CASSPIAGGPSYEQYF
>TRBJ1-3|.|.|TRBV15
TGTGCCACCAGCAGAGCTGGTTTCTTTGGAAACACCATATATTTT
CATSRAGFFGNTIYF
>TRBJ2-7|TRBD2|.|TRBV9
TGTGCCAGCAGCGTGGGGGAGGGTAGAACCTACGAGCAGTACTTC
CASSVGEGRTYEQYF
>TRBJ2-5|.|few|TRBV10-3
TGTGCCATCAGTGACCAAGAGACCCAGTACTTC
CAISDQETQYF
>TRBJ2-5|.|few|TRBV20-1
TGCAGTGCTAGAGTTCCTCGCGGGCAATGGGCCCAGTACTTC
CSARVPRGQWAQYF
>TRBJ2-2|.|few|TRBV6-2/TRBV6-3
TGTGCCAGCACCCAATTTAGGTTCGGGGAGCTGTTTTTT
CASTQFRFGELFF
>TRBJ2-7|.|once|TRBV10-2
TGCGCCAGCAGAGGTCTCGGGGTCCAGGACGAGCAGTACTTC
CASRGLGVQDEQYF
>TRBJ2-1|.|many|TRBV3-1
TGTGCCAGCAGCCAAGGAAGGGGCAATGAGCAGTTCTTC
CASSQGRGNEQFF
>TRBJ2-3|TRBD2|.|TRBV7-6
TGTGCCAGCAGCCCCAGACTAGCGGGAGTAGATACGCAGTATTTT
CASSPRLAGVDTQYF
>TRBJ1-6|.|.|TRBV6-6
TGTGCCACCTTACAGAGCCTCTATAATTCACCCCTCCACTTT
CATLQSLYNSPLHF
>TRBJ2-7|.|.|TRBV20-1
TGCAGTGCTATAGCAGGGGGGGCGTACGAGCAGTACTTC
CSAIAGGAYEQYF
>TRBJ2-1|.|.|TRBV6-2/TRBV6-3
TGTGCCAGCAGTCAGAGCGGCAACTCCTACAATGAGCAGTTCTTC
CASSQSGNSYNEQFF
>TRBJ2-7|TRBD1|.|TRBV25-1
TGTGCCAGCAGTGAAGACTTTCGGGGACAGGACTCCTACGAGCAGTACTTC
CASSEDFRGQDSYEQYF
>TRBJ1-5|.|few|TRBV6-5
TGTGCCAGCAGTTTCGGGGGTCACAATCAGCCCCAGCATTTT
CASSFGGHNQPQHF
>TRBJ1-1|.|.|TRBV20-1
TGCAGTGCTGAGAAGGGGGGCCCGATGAACACTGAAGCTTTCTTT
CSAEKGGPMNTEAFF
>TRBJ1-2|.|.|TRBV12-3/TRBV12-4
TGTGCCAGCAGTTACAGGGACTATAACTATGGCTACACCTTC
CASSYRDYNYGYTF
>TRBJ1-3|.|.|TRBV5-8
TGTGCCAGCAGCCCTCGCGGAGGGGAAGGAAACACCATATATTTT
CASSPRGGEGNTIYF
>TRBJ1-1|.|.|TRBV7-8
TGTGCCAGCAGCTTACCCGTCACCCAGGGAGGTACTGAAGCTTTCTTT
CASSLPVTQGGTEAFF
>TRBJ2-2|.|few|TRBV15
TGTGCCACCAGGAGGAGTAACACCGGGGAGCTGTTTTTT
CATRRSNTGELFF
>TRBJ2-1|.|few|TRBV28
TGTGCCAGCAGGTCGGATGAGCAGTTCTTC
CASRSDEQFF
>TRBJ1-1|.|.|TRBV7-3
TGTGCCAGCAGCGACACAGCGAACACTGAAGCTTTCTTT
CASSDTANTEAFF
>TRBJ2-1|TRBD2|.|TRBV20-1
TGCAGTGCTAATCTAGCGGGGACTTTAATTAACAATGAGCAGTTCTTC
CSANLAGTLINNEQFF